This T cell receptor beta chain was sequenced in a study of T cell changes during pregnancy in multiple sclerosis. V was cut by 1 base and J by 1 base, with 7 bases left in between. This CDR3 spans 14 amino acids. Looked up from germline, CDR1 is MGHRA and CDR2 is YSYEKL. Profiling relied on immunoSEQ multiplex PCR, and the TCRdb table lists in-frame clones only, not all of them. The sample records fewer than 75,000 clones, around nine tenths being singletons. The sequenced sample was CD8+ T cells from peripheral blood mononuclear cells, obtained before pregnancy. This sequence was found in a female donor with multiple sclerosis, enrolled in a pregnancy study. The chain combines TRBV4-1 with TRBJ1-1, with unresolved D. CDR3 in DNA: TGCGCCAGCAGCCAAGCCGGGAGGAACACTGAAGCTTTCTTT. This gives the protein CASSQAGRNTEAFF.